These T cell receptor beta chains were read from a single sample in a study of blood T cells in healthy people across ages. TCRdb itself ran the 5' RACE reads through MiXCR, one entry per CDR3 protein. The sample lists roughly 1.5 million distinct CDR3 sequences; under 55% were seen once. The sequencing sample was made of blood. All receptors derive from a woman between 18 and 29 years old in good health. CDR3s leave out the opening cysteine and the closing phenylalanine or tryptophan.

v_call cdr3_aa
TRBV27 ASSLLVPRVLETQY
TRBV6-6 ASSKQGSEKLF
TRBV12-5 ASGLVRGYRNEQY
TRBV6-6 ASTYSLAEGNQPQH
TRBV27 ASSPLYQGNQPQH
TRBV12-3/TRBV12-4 ASSEGTGAYEQY
TRBV7-6 ASSLSGTTNEQF
TRBV4-1 ASSLSGQGAGNEQF
TRBV7-9 ASSLFRGGVTDTQY
TRBV2 ASVQGLYNEQF
TRBV20-1 SARVSGPIYGYT
TRBV4-1 ASSKDRGSYNEQS